The 31 T cell receptor beta chains in this list originate from one sample, sequenced in a study of blood T cell repertoires in COVID-19. Produced via immunoSEQ multiplex PCR; TCRdb's table is partial and in-frame only. The table lists 50,000 to 55,000 clones, 89% of them singletons, with over 4% in the top ten. The sample comprised peripheral blood. Receptor source: a man between 60 and 75 years old with active COVID-19.

The chain carries TRBV10-3 and TRBJ1-2; 7 bases are shared with TRBD1. CDR3 size: 11 residues. The V gene end was trimmed by 8 bases and the J gene end by 8 bases; junction bases not matched to a gene: 5. Germline CDR1 is ENHRY and CDR2 is SYGVKD. CDR3 in DNA: TGTGCCATCGGTACAGGGGTCGGCTACACCTTC. Translating gives CAIGTGVGYTF.

The gene calls are TRBV7-9 and TRBJ2-2, with D perhaps TRBD1 (6 bases). The germline CDR1 and CDR2 sequences are SEHNR and FQNEAQ (reference sequence). The V end lost 5 bases, the J end lost 3 bases, and 10 bases lay between the germline ends. CDR3 length: 14 amino acids. This CDR3 is CASSPQGYTGELFF. The CDR3 DNA follows: TGTGCCAGCAGCCCGCAGGGGTACACCGGGGAGCTGTTTTTT.

The chain employs TRBV7-2 and TRBJ2-3; 13 bases match TRBD2. With V trimmed by 5 bases and J by 8 bases, 10 bases remained unmatched. The CDR3 sequence is 16 residues long. Germline V CDR1 and CDR2: SGHTA, FQGNSA. The CDR3 bases are TGTGCCAGCAGCACAGGACTAGCGGGAGTTTCGGGTACGCAGTATTTT. Encoded protein: CASSTGLAGVSGTQYF.

The gene calls are TRBV19 and TRBJ2-7, with D uncertain. The CDR3 length is 14 residues. The ends were cut back, 7 bases at V and 1 base at J, with 14 bases in the middle. Germline values: CDR1 LNHDA, CDR2 SQIVND (reference sequence). CDR3 in amino acids: CASKKQKSSYEQYF. The CDR3 region has the DNA TGTGCCAGTAAGAAACAGAAAAGTTCCTACGAGCAGTACTTC.

The chain is built from TRBV5-1 and TRBJ2-2, with no clear D. From germline, CDR1 is SGHRS and CDR2 YFSETQ. This CDR3 spans 15 amino acids. The V end lost 0 bases, the J end lost 0 bases, and 6 bases lay between the germline ends. CDR3 protein: CASSLGHPNTGELFF. The CDR3 nucleotides read TGCGCCAGCAGCTTGGGGCACCCGAACACCGGGGAGCTGTTTTTT.

This chain connects TRBV14 to TRBJ1-1; D is unclear. V lost 0 bases, J lost 1 base, and 3 bases lay in between. CDR1 and CDR2 (germline): SGHDN, FVKESK. The CDR3 is 13 residues long. The CDR3 sequence: CASSQDQNTEAFF. CDR3 nucleotides: TGTGCCAGCAGCCAAGACCAGAACACTGAAGCTTTCTTT.

Only one count was recorded for this clone. J is TRBJ2-7 and V is TRBV11-2, with a possible D match to TRBD1 (5 bases). CDR1 and CDR2 from the germline V gene are SGHAT and FQNNGV. The V and J ends lost 5 bases and 7 bases respectively, with 9 bases between them. The CDR3 runs 11 residues. Written as DNA, the CDR3 is TGTGCCAGCAGCCCACAGGCGGAGCAGTACTTC. Translation gives CASSPQAEQYF.

The chain has TRBV6-2 or TRBV6-3 and TRBJ2-2; 11 bases fit TRBD2. V shed 2 bases, J shed 5 bases, and the junction held 7 bases outside the gene matches. The germline CDR1 and CDR2 sequences are MNHEY and SVGEGT. The CDR3 has 17 amino acids. The CDR3 here is CASSYLLAGARTGELFF. The DNA for the CDR3 is TGTGCCAGCAGTTACCTACTAGCGGGAGCCCGGACCGGGGAGCTGTTTTTT.

The chain couples TRBV18 to TRBJ1-1; D is unresolved. CDR1 and CDR2 (germline): KGHSH, LQKENI. The CDR3 spans 14 residues. The V gene lost 2 bases and the J gene lost 0 bases, with 7 bases spanning the gap. The CDR3 loop is CASSPSSVNTEAFF. CDR3 nucleotide sequence: TGTGCCAGCTCACCATCCAGCGTGAACACTGAAGCTTTCTTT. The entire variable domain, with the rest obtained from reference TRBV18 and TRBJ1-1, is as follows: NAGVMQNPRHLVRRRGQEARLRCSPMKGHSHVYWYRQLPEEGLKFMVYLQKENIIDESGMPKERFSAEFPKEGPSILRIQQVVRGDSAAYFCASSPSSVNTEAFFGQGTRLTVV.

The V call is TRBV9, the J call TRBJ2-2; 11 bases are shared with TRBD2. Unmatched junction bases numbered 17, after V lost 3 bases and J lost 7 bases. The CDR3 has 19 amino acids. The germline gives CDR1 SGDLS, CDR2 YYNGEE. CDR3 bases: TGTGCCAGCAGCGGGGGAATGATTCTAGCGGGAGGTCGCGGCGGGGAGCTGTTTTTT. As protein: CASSGGMILAGGRGGELFF.

The chain couples TRBV5-4 to TRBJ2-7; 9 bases line up with TRBD2. Germline CDR1 reads SGHNT; CDR2 reads YYREEE (reference sequence). Trimming removed 2 bases from V and 2 bases from J; junction bases left unmatched: 2. This CDR3 comprises 14 residues. The CDR3 coding sequence is TGTGCCAGCAGCTTAGCGGGAGGTCCCTACGAGCAGTACTTC. Amino acid sequence: CASSLAGGPYEQYF.

The chain couples TRBV7-2 to TRBJ2-3, with a tentative D call TRBD2 (5 bases). CDR1 and CDR2 from the germline V gene are SGHTA and FQGNSA. This CDR3 has 14 amino acids. V was cut by 5 bases and J by 4 bases, with 13 bases left in between. CDR3 sequence reads: CASSAPDSPDTQYF. The CDR3 nucleotides read TGTGCCAGCAGCGCCCCGGACTCGCCAGATACGCAGTATTTT. Together with reference TRBV7-2 and TRBJ2-3, the CDR3 gives the full variable domain: GAGVSQSPSNKVTEKGKDVELRCDPISGHTALYWYRQSLGQGLEFLIYFQGNSAPDKSGLPSDRFSAERTGGSVSTLTIQRTQQEDSAVYLCASSAPDSPDTQYFGPGTRLTVL.

This sequence joins TRBV18 and TRBJ2-5, with D possibly being TRBD2 (5 bases). The germline gives CDR1 KGHSH, CDR2 LQKENI. Trimming pared 6 bases from V and 2 bases from J, leaving 16 bases between. The CDR3 runs to 15 residues. The CDR3 DNA reads as TGTGCCAGCTCCCAAATGGGATCGGGGCAAGAGACCCAGTACTTC. Translated: CASSQMGSGQETQYF.

The chain couples TRBV4-2 to TRBJ2-3, with 9 nucleotides matching TRBD2. CDR1 is LGHNA and CDR2 is YNFKEQ in the germline V gene. The junction had 1 base not matched to a gene; V was cut back by 2 bases and J by 1 base. The CDR3 sequence is 15 residues long. The CDR3 nucleotides are TGTGCCAGCAGCCAATTAGCGGGAGGCACAGATACGCAGTATTTT. Its protein is CASSQLAGGTDTQYF.

The chain employs TRBV9 and TRBJ2-2; 7 bases map to TRBD2. This CDR3 is built from 16 residues. With 4 bases clipped from V and 3 bases from J, the junction kept 9 bases outside the gene matches. Germline V gene data show CDR1 as SGDLS and CDR2 as YYNGEE. The CDR3 reads CASSPRGSSDTGELFF. CDR3 DNA: TGTGCCAGCAGCCCCCGCGGGAGTTCGGACACCGGGGAGCTGTTTTTT.

CDR3 loop: CSVSKGRPNIQYF. CDR3 coding DNA: TGCAGCGTTTCTAAGGGGCGGCCAAACATTCAGTACTTC. The rearrangement joins TRBV29-1 to TRBJ2-4, with a weak D call TRBD1 (5 bases). The CDR3 is 13 amino acids. Trimming shortened V by 5 bases and J by 6 bases, and 14 bases separated the two germline ends. Germline lookup yields CDR1 SQVTM and CDR2 ANQGSEA. The entire variable domain, with the rest obtained from reference TRBV29-1 and TRBJ2-4, is as follows: SAVISQKPSRDICQRGTSLTIQCQVDSQVTMMFWYRQQPGQSLTLIATANQGSEATYESGFVIDKFPISRPNLTFSTLTVSNMSPEDSSIYLCSVSKGRPNIQYFGAGTRLSVL.

This chain connects TRBV2 to TRBJ2-1; tentative D call: TRBD2 (5 bases). Trimming left V 4 bases short and J 4 bases short, with 23 bases between. Germline V gives CDR1 SNHLY, CDR2 FYNNEI. The CDR3 is 18 amino acids. CDR3 nucleotide sequence: TGTGCCAGCAGTGTAAGGTGGCCGGGATCCCCTGCTTACAATGAGCAGTTCTTC. Translating gives CASSVRWPGSPAYNEQFF.

V is TRBV19 and J is TRBJ1-3; TRBD1 is a possible D gene (5 bases). Trimming left V 5 bases short and J 4 bases short, with 15 bases between. This CDR3 contains 15 residues. Germline V gene data show CDR1 as LNHDA and CDR2 as SQIVND (reference sequence). The CDR3, as DNA: TGTGCCAGTAGTGCGAGACCGAAGGGGGGAAACACCATATATTTT. Its protein product is CASSARPKGGNTIYF. The variable domain in full, completed from reference TRBV19 and TRBJ1-3, reads DGGITQSPKYLFRKEGQNVTLSCEQNLNHDAMYWYRQDPGQGLRLIYYSQIVNDFQKGDIAEGYSVSREKKESFPLTVTSAQKNPTAFYLCASSARPKGGNTIYFGEGSWLTVV.

The chain carries TRBV28 and TRBJ2-3, with D uncertain. This CDR3 is built from 14 residues. Trimming pared 3 bases from V and 0 bases from J, leaving 7 bases between. Germline V gene sequence: CDR1 MDHEN, CDR2 SYDVKM. CDR3 bases: TGTGCCAGCAGTTTTTCCCGGAGCACAGATACGCAGTATTTT. This encodes CASSFSRSTDTQYF.

The chain uses TRBV5-6 and TRBJ2-1, with 7 positions matching TRBD2. The CDR3 runs 14 residues. The germline CDR1 and CDR2 sequences are SGHDT and YYEEEE. V was pared by 6 bases and J by 7 bases, with 10 bases of the junction left unmatched. The CDR3 nucleotides read TGTGCCAGCACCCGCGGACTAGTCAAAAATGAGCAGTTCTTC. It translates to CASTRGLVKNEQFF.

CDR3 amino acids: CATSHERNSNQPQHF. DNA for the CDR3: TGTGCCACCAGTCACGAGAGGAATAGCAATCAGCCCCAGCATTTT. This chain uses TRBV15 with TRBJ1-5; D not certain. The CDR3 contains 15 residues. The germline V gene encodes CDR1 LNHNV and CDR2 YYDKDF (reference sequence). Between the trimmed V and J ends, which lost 6 bases and 0 bases, there was a span of 12 bases.

This clone was seen once. The rearrangement joins TRBV5-1 to TRBJ2-7, with 9 bases identical to TRBD1. The CDR3 runs to 16 residues. After removal of 0 bases from V and 1 base from J, the junction contained 5 bases not matched to a gene. CDR1 SGHRS and CDR2 YFSETQ come from the germline V gene. The CDR3 protein is CASSLGGTGPSYEQYF. The DNA for the CDR3 is TGCGCCAGCAGCTTGGGGGGGACAGGGCCATCCTACGAGCAGTACTTC.

The genes are TRBV10-3 and TRBJ1-5; D remains ambiguous. V was shortened by 8 bases and J by 5 bases, with 10 bases between the two germline ends. Germline V CDR1 and CDR2: ENHRY, SYGVKD. The CDR3 has 12 residues. CDR3 residues: CAIGMEDQPQHF. In DNA, the CDR3 is TGTGCCATCGGGATGGAGGATCAGCCCCAGCATTTT.

In its sample, this clone was seen once. This chain joins TRBV7-2 and TRBJ2-5, with no clear D. The CDR3 is made up of 16 amino acids. Trimming shortened V by 5 bases and J by 0 bases, and 16 bases separated the two germline ends. CDR1 is SGHTA and CDR2 is FQGNSA in the germline V gene. CDR3 coding DNA: TGTGCCAGCAGCGTCGCCGGCGGCCTGTACCAAGAGACCCAGTACTTC. It yields the protein CASSVAGGLYQETQYF.

The DNA for the CDR3 is TGCGCCAGCGCTGGCGGGACGGGGTCTGGAAACACCATATATTTT. This sequence encodes CASAGGTGSGNTIYF. The chain joins TRBV5-1 to TRBJ1-3; tentative D call: TRBD1 (5 bases). Trimming removed 7 bases at V and 1 base at J, with 15 bases between. This CDR3 has 15 residues. CDR1 SGHRS and CDR2 YFSETQ come from the germline V gene. The variable domain in full, completed from reference TRBV5-1 and TRBJ1-3, reads KAGVTQTPRYLIKTRGQQVTLSCSPISGHRSVSWYQQTPGQGLQFLFEYFSETQRNKGNFPGRFSGRQFSNSRSEMNVSTLELGDSALYLCASAGGTGSGNTIYFGEGSWLTVV.

This clone was counted a few times. The chain combines TRBV6-2 or TRBV6-3 with TRBJ2-7; 8 bases align to TRBD2. The CDR3 extends over 16 amino acids. Germline lookup yields CDR1 MNHEY and CDR2 SVGEGT. After removal of 5 bases from V and 2 bases from J, the junction contained 11 bases not matched to a gene. CDR3 region: CASSRTTGLDAYEQYF. The DNA for the CDR3 is TGTGCCAGCAGTCGGACAACGGGACTAGACGCCTACGAGCAGTACTTC.

The chain carries TRBV6-6 and TRBJ1-1, with unresolved D. Trimming shortened V by 0 bases and J by 2 bases, and 7 bases separated the two germline ends. The V gene's germline CDR1 is MNHNY and CDR2 SVGAGI (reference sequence). CDR3 size: 14 residues. The CDR3: CASSYSGGNTEAFF. CDR3 sequence (DNA): TGTGCCAGCAGTTACTCAGGAGGAAACACTGAAGCTTTCTTT.

The DNA of the CDR3 is TGTGCCAGCAGCGCCAGCAGCGGGAGGGCGGAGACCCAGTACTTC. Amino acid sequence: CASSASSGRAETQYF. V and J are TRBV9 and TRBJ2-5; TRBD2 agrees at 10 bases. Looked up from germline, CDR1 is SGDLS and CDR2 is YYNGEE. This CDR3 has 15 residues. The V and J ends lost 3 bases and 5 bases, in that order; junction bases with no gene match: 7.

The V call is TRBV5-1, the J call TRBJ2-1; 15 nucleotides match TRBD2. Trimming removed 3 bases from V and 0 bases from J; junction bases left unmatched: 10. CDR3 length: 20 residues. Germline lookup yields CDR1 SGHRS and CDR2 YFSETQ. CDR3 DNA: TGCGCCAGCAGCTGGACCGGACTAGCGGGAGGGGAGAGCTCCTACAATGAGCAGTTCTTC. It yields the protein CASSWTGLAGGESSYNEQFF.

The V call is TRBV5-1, the J call TRBJ2-5, with D possibly matching TRBD1 (5 bases). This CDR3 has 16 residues. Germline assignment: CDR1 SGHRS and CDR2 YFSETQ. Trimming took off 0 bases at V and 5 bases at J, with 17 bases between the two ends. CDR3 region: CASSLGGRDVSETQYF. As DNA, the CDR3 is TGCGCCAGCAGCTTGGGGGGCAGGGATGTTTCCGAGACCCAGTACTTC.

This clone was detected a few times. The chain joins TRBV9 to TRBJ2-6; D is unclear. Germline CDR1 reads SGDLS; CDR2 reads YYNGEE. This CDR3 region has 15 residues. The germline V and J ends were trimmed by 4 bases and 4 bases, with 12 bases remaining between them. For the CDR3, the DNA is TGTGCCAGCAGCTTAGGGCTCCAGGGGGCCAACGTCCTGACTTTC. Encoded protein: CASSLGLQGANVLTF.